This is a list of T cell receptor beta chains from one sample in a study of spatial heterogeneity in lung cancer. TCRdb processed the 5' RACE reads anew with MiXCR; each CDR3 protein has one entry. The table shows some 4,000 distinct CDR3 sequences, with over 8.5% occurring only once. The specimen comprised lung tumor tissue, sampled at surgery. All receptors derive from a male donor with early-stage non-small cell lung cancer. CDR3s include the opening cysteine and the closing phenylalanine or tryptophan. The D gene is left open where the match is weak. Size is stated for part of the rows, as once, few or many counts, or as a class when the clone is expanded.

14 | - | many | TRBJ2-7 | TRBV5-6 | TGTGCCAGCAGCCCCGGCCGATCCGACTACGAGCAGTACTTC | CASSPGRSDYEQYF
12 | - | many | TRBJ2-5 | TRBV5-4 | TGTGCCAGCAGCCAAGGAGAAGAGACCCAGTACTTC | CASSQGEETQYF
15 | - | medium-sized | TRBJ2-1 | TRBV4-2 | TGTGCCAGCAGCCCGCTCGGGTCCCGGGACAATGAGCAGTTCTTC | CASSPLGSRDNEQFF
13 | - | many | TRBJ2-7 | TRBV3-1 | TGTGCCAGCAGCCAAGAAGAAAGTGGCGAGCAGTACTTC | CASSQEESGEQYF
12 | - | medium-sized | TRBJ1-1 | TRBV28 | TGTGCCAGCATGGTGGGGGCGGTCAAAGCTTTCTTT | CASMVGAVKAFF
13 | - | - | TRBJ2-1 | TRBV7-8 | TGTGCCAGCAGCCTAATTCAGGGGGGTTCGCAGTTCTTC | CASSLIQGGSQFF
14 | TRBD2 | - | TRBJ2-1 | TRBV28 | TGTGCCAGTCTTCTAGCGGGGGTTTACAATGAGCAGTTCTTC | CASLLAGVYNEQFF
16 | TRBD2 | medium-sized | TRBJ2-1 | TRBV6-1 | TGTGCCAGCAGTGAAGCGGGACTAGCGGGAGGGCCGGGGCAGTTCTTC | CASSEAGLAGGPGQFF
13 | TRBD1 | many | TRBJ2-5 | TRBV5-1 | TGCGCCAGCGGGGGACAGGTCCAAGAGACCCAGTACTTC | CASGGQVQETQYF
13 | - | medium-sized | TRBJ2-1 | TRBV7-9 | TGTGCCAGCAGCCCCGAGGGATCGGATGAGCAGTTCTTC | CASSPEGSDEQFF
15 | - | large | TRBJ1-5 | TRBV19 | TGTGCCAGTAGTATAGCCGGGCAGGGTGCCCAGCCCCAGCATTTT | CASSIAGQGAQPQHF
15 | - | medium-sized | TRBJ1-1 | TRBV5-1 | TGCGCCAGCAGCCAATCGGGGGTCATGAACACTGAAGCTTTCTTT | CASSQSGVMNTEAFF
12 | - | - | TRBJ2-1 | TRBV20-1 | TGCAGTGCCCAAGGGTCCTACAATGAGCAGTTCTTC | CSAQGSYNEQFF
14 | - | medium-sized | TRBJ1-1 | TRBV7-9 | TGTGCCAGCAGCTTACTTACCGGGAGAGGTGAAGCTTTCTTT | CASSLLTGRGEAFF
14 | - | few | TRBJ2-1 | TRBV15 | TGTGCCACCAGCAATCCGAATCTTCCCGATGAGCAGTTCTTC | CATSNPNLPDEQFF
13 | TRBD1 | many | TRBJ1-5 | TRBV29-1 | TGCAGCGTCCAAGGACAGGGAGATCAGCCCCAGCATTTT | CSVQGQGDQPQHF
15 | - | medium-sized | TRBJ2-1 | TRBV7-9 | TGTGCCAGCAGCCAGAAAGGGGGAACTTACAATGAGCAGTTCTTC | CASSQKGGTYNEQFF
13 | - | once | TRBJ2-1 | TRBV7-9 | TGTGCCAGCAGCTTAAATGAGAACAATGAGCAGTTCTTC | CASSLNENNEQFF
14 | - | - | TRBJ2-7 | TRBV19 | TGTGCCAGTAGTATCCTCGGCGAAACCTACGAGCAGTACTTC | CASSILGETYEQYF
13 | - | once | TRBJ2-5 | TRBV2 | TGTGCCAGCAGTGACAGGTTAGGGGAGACCCAGTACTTC | CASSDRLGETQYF
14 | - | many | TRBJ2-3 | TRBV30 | TGTGCCTGGAGTCTATGGGAAAACACAGATACGCAGTATTTT | CAWSLWENTDTQYF
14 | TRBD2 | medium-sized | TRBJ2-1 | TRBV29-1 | TGCAGCGTTGTAAGACTAGCGGGAGAGGGTGAGCAGTTCTTC | CSVVRLAGEGEQFF
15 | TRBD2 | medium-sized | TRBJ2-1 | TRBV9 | TGTGCCAGCAGCGTGTCTAGCGGGAGCTGGTATGAGCAGTTCTTC | CASSVSSGSWYEQFF
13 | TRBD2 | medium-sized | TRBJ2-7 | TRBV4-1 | TGCGCCAGCAGCCCGGGACTAGCGTACGAGCAGTACTTC | CASSPGLAYEQYF
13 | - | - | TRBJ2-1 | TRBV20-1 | TGCAGTGCAAGAGGCCTAGCGAGCAATGAGCAGTTCTTC | CSARGLASNEQFF
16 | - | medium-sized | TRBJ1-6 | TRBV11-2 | TGTGCCAGCAGCTTAGACAGGAGCTCCTATAATTCACCCCTCCACTTT | CASSLDRSSYNSPLHF
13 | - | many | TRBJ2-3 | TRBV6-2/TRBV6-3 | TGTGCCAGCAGCCGGGACGGCACAGATACGCAGTATTTT | CASSRDGTDTQYF
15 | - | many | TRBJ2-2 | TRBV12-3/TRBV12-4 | TGTGCCAGCAGTTTAAGGGGAGTTCCCACCGGGGAGCTGTTTTTT | CASSLRGVPTGELFF
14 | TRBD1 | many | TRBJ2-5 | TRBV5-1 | TGCGCCAGCAGCTTCGACAGGGGAGTCGAGACCCAGTACTTC | CASSFDRGVETQYF
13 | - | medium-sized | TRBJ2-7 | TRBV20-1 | TGCAGTGCCGTAGACATAGGAACCTACGAGCAGTACTTC | CSAVDIGTYEQYF
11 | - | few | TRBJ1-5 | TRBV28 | TGTGCCAGTGCGGGGAATCAGCCCCAGCATTTT | CASAGNQPQHF
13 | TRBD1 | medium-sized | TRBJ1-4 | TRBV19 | TGTGCCAGTAGATCCGGGACAGGGGAAAAACTGTTTTTT | CASRSGTGEKLFF
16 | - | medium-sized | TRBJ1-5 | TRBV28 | TGTGCCAGCAGTTCACTGGACGGTCTCGGCAATCAGCCCCAGCATTTT | CASSSLDGLGNQPQHF
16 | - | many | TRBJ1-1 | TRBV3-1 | TGTGCCAGCAGCCAAGATGGGCCCGTGAGGGACACTGAAGCTTTCTTT | CASSQDGPVRDTEAFF
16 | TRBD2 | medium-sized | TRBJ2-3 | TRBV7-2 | TGTGCCAGCAGCTTATCAATAGCGGGGGGATCAGATACGCAGTATTTT | CASSLSIAGGSDTQYF
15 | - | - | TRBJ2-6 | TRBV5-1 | TGCGCCAGCAGCTCCACTAGATCCGGGGCCAACGTCCTGACTTTC | CASSSTRSGANVLTF
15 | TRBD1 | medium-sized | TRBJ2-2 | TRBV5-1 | TGCGCCAGCAGCATCCGACAGGGGGACACCGGGGAGCTGTTTTTT | CASSIRQGDTGELFF
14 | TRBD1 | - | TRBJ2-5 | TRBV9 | TGTGCCAGCAGCCTGGGACAGGGAGGGGAGACCCAGTACTTC | CASSLGQGGETQYF
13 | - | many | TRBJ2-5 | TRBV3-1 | TGTGCCAGCAGCCAAGAGCGGCCCCCTCCCCAGTACTTC | CASSQERPPPQYF
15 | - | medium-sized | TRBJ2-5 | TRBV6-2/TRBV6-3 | TGTGCCAGCAGATATTCGTTGGCCCTCCAAGAGACCCAGTACTTC | CASRYSLALQETQYF
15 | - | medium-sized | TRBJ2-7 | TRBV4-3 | TGCGCCAGCAGCCAAGATTATAACGCCGCCTACGAGCAGTACTTC | CASSQDYNAAYEQYF
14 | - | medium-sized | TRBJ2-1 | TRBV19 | TGTGCCAGTACCCCCCGGGTAAGTGGCCGGGAGCAGTTCTTC | CASTPRVSGREQFF
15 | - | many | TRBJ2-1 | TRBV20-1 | TGCAGTGCCCGACAGGCCAAATTCTCCTACAATGAGCAGTTCTTC | CSARQAKFSYNEQFF
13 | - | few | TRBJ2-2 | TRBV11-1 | TGTGCCAGCAGCTCAAGGCGGGACGGGGAGCTGTTTTTT | CASSSRRDGELFF
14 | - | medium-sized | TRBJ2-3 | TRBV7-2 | TGTGCCAGCAGCTTAGAGGGGCAGTCAGATACGCAGTATTTT | CASSLEGQSDTQYF
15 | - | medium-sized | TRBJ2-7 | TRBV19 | TGTGCCAGTAGTCCCGAGGGGGGAAGCTCCTACGAGCAGTACTTC | CASSPEGGSSYEQYF